This is a list of T cell receptor beta chains from one sample in a study of blood T cell repertoires in COVID-19. Repertoires were generated with immunoSEQ multiplex PCR, while TCRdb's copy carries only in-frame clones and drops some. The sample has 350,000 to 500,000 clones, over 85% seen once; the top ten hold roughly 0.78%. Sequenced material: peripheral blood. Source of these receptors: a man between 18 and 35 years old with COVID-19, enrolled during active disease. The CDR3 runs from the conserved cysteine through the conserved F or W. The D gene is left open where the match is weak. Clone size is not always given. Where it is, it says once, few, many or a class for expanded clones.

cdr3_length,v_call,j_call,d_call,clone_size,cdr3_nt,cdr3_aa
12,TRBV27,TRBJ1-2,.,.,TGTGCCAGCGGTCTGGGATGGGGCGGCTACACCTTC,CASGLGWGGYTF
13,TRBV27,TRBJ2-7,TRBD2,.,TGTGCCAGCCGGCCTAGCGGGAACGACGAGCAGTACTTC,CASRPSGNDEQYF
16,TRBV7-6,TRBJ1-4,TRBD1,.,TGTGCCAGCAGCGCCCCGGGACAGGGACTTTATGAAAAACTGTTTTTT,CASSAPGQGLYEKLFF
13,TRBV14,TRBJ2-3,TRBD2,.,TGTGCCAGCAGCCAAGTGGGGCGGGAGTACCGGTATTTT,CASSQVGREYRYF
15,TRBV12-5,TRBJ2-7,TRBD1,many,TGTGCTAGTGGCCGGAAGGGGGCTCGTTTGTACGAGCAGTACTTC,CASGRKGARLYEQYF
16,TRBV19,TRBJ2-1,TRBD1,.,TGTGCCAGTAGTATGGATCGGACAGGGCCTTACAATGAGCAGTTCTTC,CASSMDRTGPYNEQFF
12,TRBV12-3/TRBV12-4,TRBJ1-2,.,few,TGTGCCAGCAGTTTAACAGGCTATGGCTACACCTTC,CASSLTGYGYTF
14,TRBV5-4,TRBJ2-7,.,.,TGTGCCAGCAGCAGCAGGGGGGAGGAATACGAGCAGTACTTC,CASSSRGEEYEQYF
16,TRBV19,TRBJ2-1,TRBD1,.,TGTGCCAGTAGAAAACCCGGACAGGGAAACTACAATGAGCAGTTCTTC,CASRKPGQGNYNEQFF
13,TRBV27,TRBJ1-3,.,.,TGTGCCAGCAGATCCCACTCTGGAAACACCATATATTTT,CASRSHSGNTIYF
13,TRBV18,TRBJ1-1,.,.,TGTGCCAGCTCACCCAGGGAGGACACTGAAGCTTTCTTT,CASSPREDTEAFF
13,TRBV9,TRBJ2-7,.,.,TGTGCCAGCAGCGGAGTTAGCTCCTACGAGCAGTACTTC,CASSGVSSYEQYF
14,TRBV2,TRBJ2-2,.,.,TGTGCCAGCAGTCTGTCGGGATCCACCGGGGAGCTGTTTTTT,CASSLSGSTGELFF
17,TRBV7-8,TRBJ2-4,.,.,TGTGCCAGCAGCTTAGATGGGCAAAACTTAGCCAAAAACATTCAGTACTTC,CASSLDGQNLAKNIQYF
13,TRBV5-1,TRBJ1-4,.,.,TGCGCCAGCAGCCTAGGACAGAATGAAGAACTGTTTTTT,CASSLGQNEELFF
14,TRBV5-1,TRBJ2-7,TRBD1,once,TGCGCCAGCAGCTTGTGGGACAGGGAGGACGAGCAGTACTTC,CASSLWDREDEQYF
15,TRBV6-5,TRBJ2-1,.,.,TGTGCCAGCACCGCCAGAGGCCCCTCCTACAATGAGCAGTTCTTC,CASTARGPSYNEQFF
16,TRBV4-2,TRBJ2-1,TRBD2,once,TGTGCCAGCAGCCAAGAAGGCACTAGCGGTTACAATGAGCAGTTCTTC,CASSQEGTSGYNEQFF
12,TRBV12-3/TRBV12-4,TRBJ2-5,.,.,TGTGCCAGCAGCCCCAGGGAAGAGACCCAGTACTTC,CASSPREETQYF
14,TRBV5-1,TRBJ2-1,TRBD2,.,TGCGCCAGCAGCTTGGGACTAGCGGGGAATGAGCAGTTCTTC,CASSLGLAGNEQFF
14,TRBV14,TRBJ2-7,.,.,TGTGCCAGCAGCCAAGAGCCAGGGGTATTTAGTTGGTACTTC,CASSQEPGVFSWYF
15,TRBV11-2,TRBJ2-5,TRBD2,.,TGTGCCAGCAGCTTGAGTGGACTAGCGGTAGAGACCCAGTACTTC,CASSLSGLAVETQYF
10,TRBV5-8,TRBJ1-1,.,.,TGTGCCAGCAGCTCGCGTGAAGCTTTCTTT,CASSSREAFF